The sequence of this TCR beta chain was determined in a study of cytomegalovirus exposure and HLA in healthy donors. Across the whole study: Among the 300 to 500 donors who were genotyped, about 84% fell in the genetic ancestry cluster that is associated with self-reported Caucasian donors.

On this clone: As yet, its antigen is unknown. One junction end does not reproduce the germline sequence, and a read error may be involved.

Germline-derived CDR1 and CDR2 are SEHNR and FQNEAQ (reference sequence). The CDR3 has 14 amino acids. Both 60 Vbeta primers and 13 Jbeta primers went into the PCR. Clones were read by immunoSEQ multiplex PCR, and TCRdb kept only the in-frame ones, dropping some. The sample holds 150,000 to 200,000 clones; less than 90% are singletons and the top ten take 1.3% to 1.5%. Study results and limitations: In a later analysis, TCR beta V- and J-gene trimming showed a link to a missense DCLRE1C variant. For cytomegalovirus status, the classifier reportedly gave diagnoses with high specificity and sensitivity.

The chain is built from TRBV7-9 and TRBJ2-3; maybe TRBD2 (5 bases). Sequenced: PBMCs. The receptor comes from a girl aged 10-17 years in good health and CMV-seropositive. The CDR3 nucleotides read TGTGCCAGCAGCGTAGCGCCCGGGACAGATACGCAGTATTTT. Its translation is CASSVAPGTDTQYF.